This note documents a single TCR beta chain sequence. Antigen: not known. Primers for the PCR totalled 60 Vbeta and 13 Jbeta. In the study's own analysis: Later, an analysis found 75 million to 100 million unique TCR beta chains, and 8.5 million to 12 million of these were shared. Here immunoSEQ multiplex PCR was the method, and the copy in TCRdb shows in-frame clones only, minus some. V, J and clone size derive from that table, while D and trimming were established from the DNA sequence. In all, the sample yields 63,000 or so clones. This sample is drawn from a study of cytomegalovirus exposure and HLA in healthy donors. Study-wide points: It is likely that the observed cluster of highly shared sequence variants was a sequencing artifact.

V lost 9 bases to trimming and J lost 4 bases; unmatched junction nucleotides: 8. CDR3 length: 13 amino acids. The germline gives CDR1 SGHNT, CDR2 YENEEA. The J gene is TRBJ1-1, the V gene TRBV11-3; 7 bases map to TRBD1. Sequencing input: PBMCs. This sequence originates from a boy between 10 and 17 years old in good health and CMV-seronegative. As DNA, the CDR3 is TGTGCCAGTCAACAGGGGAGTGGCACTGAAGCTTTCTTT. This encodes CASQQGSGTEAFF.